One and the same sample provided the 5 T cell receptor beta chains below, sequenced in a study of blood T cells in healthy people across ages. Using a J-beta primer mix together with a sample-barcoded 5' primer, a second PCR was run for about 6 to 12 cycles. A single record per CDR3 protein comes from TCRdb applying MiXCR to the 5' RACE reads. Seen here are roughly 1.6 million distinct CDR3 sequences, 30% to 35% observed once, and the top ten hold approximately 10%. What was sequenced was blood. The receptors shown here come from a woman in her thirties in good health.

This clonotype was counted between two and nine times. The chain joins TRBV10-1 to TRBJ2-7; 7 nucleotides agree with TRBD2. Trimming took 6 bases from V and 3 from J; bases not matched to a gene: 23. Germline-derived CDR1 and CDR2 are WNHNN and SYGVQD (reference sequence). The CDR3 covers 19 residues. This CDR3 reads CASSPNLASGSHRGYEQYF. The CDR3 nucleotides read TGCGCCAGCAGCCCCAATCTGGCTAGCGGTTCCCATCGGGGCTACGAGCAGTACTTC.

The gene calls are TRBV6-2 or TRBV6-3 and TRBJ2-5; TRBD2 matches 7 bases. The germline CDR1 and CDR2 sequences are MNHEY and SVGEGT. V dropped 5 bases and J dropped 2; count of bases not matched to a gene: 8. This CDR3 spans 15 amino acids. The CDR3 region has the DNA TGTGCCAGCAGTGCCAGAGCGGGGAAACAAGAGACCCAGTACTTC. Protein sequence: CASSARAGKQETQYF.

The chain combines TRBV28 with TRBJ1-1; D unclear. The length of the CDR3 is 14 residues. The V gene lost 7 bases and the J gene lost 5 bases, with 17 bases spanning the gap. Germline values: CDR1 MDHEN, CDR2 SYDVKM. CDR3 DNA sequence: TGTGCCAGCATTGGGCGTGTTTTCTGGACTGAAGCTTTCTTT. Protein: CASIGRVFWTEAFF.

This clonotype turned up a few times. CDR3 protein: CSAVEGGEQYF. The CDR3 DNA reads TGCAGTGCCGTCGAGGGAGGCGAGCAGTACTTC. The chain joins TRBV20-1 to TRBJ2-7, with a possible D match to TRBD2 (6 bases). CDR1 DFQATT and CDR2 SNEGSKA come from the germline V gene (reference sequence). V lost 6 bases, J lost 6 bases, and 12 bases lay in between. The CDR3 covers 11 residues.

This clonotype has a handful of counts. The V gene is TRBV6-1, the J gene TRBJ1-5; the D gene is possibly TRBD1 (5 bases). The germline V gene encodes CDR1 MNHNS and CDR2 SASEGT. CDR3 length equals 15 residues. V lost 2 bases and J 9 bases, leaving 17 bases between the germline ends. Written as DNA, the CDR3 is TGTGCCAGCAGTGAACGATTCCAGGGCACTCGGCCCCAGCATTTT. Its protein is CASSERFQGTRPQHF.